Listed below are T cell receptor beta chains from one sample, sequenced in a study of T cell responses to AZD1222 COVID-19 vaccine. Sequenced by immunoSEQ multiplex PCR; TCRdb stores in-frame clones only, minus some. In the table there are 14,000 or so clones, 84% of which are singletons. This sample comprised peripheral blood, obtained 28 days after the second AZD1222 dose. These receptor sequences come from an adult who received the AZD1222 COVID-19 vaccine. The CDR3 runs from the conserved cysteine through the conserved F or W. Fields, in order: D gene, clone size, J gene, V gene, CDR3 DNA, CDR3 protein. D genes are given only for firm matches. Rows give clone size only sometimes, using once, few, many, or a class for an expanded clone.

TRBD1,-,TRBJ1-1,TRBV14,TGTGCCAGCAGCCAATGGACAGGGGGGAACCCTGAAGCTTTCTTT,CASSQWTGGNPEAFF
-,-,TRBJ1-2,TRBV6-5,TGTGCCAGCAGGAACCTGGATAACTATGGCTACACCTTC,CASRNLDNYGYTF
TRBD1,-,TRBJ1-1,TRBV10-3,TGTGCCATCAGCTCCTTGGGACAGGGGAACACTGAAGCTTTCTTT,CAISSLGQGNTEAFF
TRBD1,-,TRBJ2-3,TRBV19,TGTGCCAGTAGGACTACAGGGGCAGATACGCAGTATTTT,CASRTTGADTQYF
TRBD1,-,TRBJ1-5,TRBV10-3,TGTGCCATCAGCGGGACAGGGGGCCTCTATCAGCCCCAGCATTTT,CAISGTGGLYQPQHF
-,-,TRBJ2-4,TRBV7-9,TGTGCCAGCAGCTTAGTTGACCCGATTCTAGCCAAAAACATTCAGTACTTC,CASSLVDPILAKNIQYF
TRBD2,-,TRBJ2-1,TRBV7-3,TGTGCCAGCAGCTCGACTAGCGGTCTTTTCGATGAGCAGTTCTTC,CASSSTSGLFDEQFF
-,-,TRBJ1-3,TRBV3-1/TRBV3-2,TGTGCCAGCAGCCGAAGAACGCAGTCGGGTGAAAACACCATATATTTT,CASSRRTQSGENTIYF
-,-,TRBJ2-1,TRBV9,TGTGCCAGCAGCGCACAGGGTAGGCGGGACAATGAGCAGTTCTTC,CASSAQGRRDNEQFF
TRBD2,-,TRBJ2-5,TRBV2,TGTGCCAGCAGCGGGGGACTAGCGGGAGTGACCCAGTACTTC,CASSGGLAGVTQYF
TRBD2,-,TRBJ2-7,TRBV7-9,TGTGCCAGCAGCTCGGCGACTAGCGGGAGATCGGGTGAGCAGTACTTC,CASSSATSGRSGEQYF
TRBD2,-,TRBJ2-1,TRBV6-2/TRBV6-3,TGTGCCAGCAGTTACATGGGCGGGAGAGTGAATGAGCAGTTCTTC,CASSYMGGRVNEQFF
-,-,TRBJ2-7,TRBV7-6,TGTGCCAGCAGCGAATTCGGGCTTTCCTACGAGCAGTACTTC,CASSEFGLSYEQYF
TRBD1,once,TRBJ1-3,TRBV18,TGTGCCAGCTCACCGGACAGGGTGTCTGGAAACACCATATATTTT,CASSPDRVSGNTIYF
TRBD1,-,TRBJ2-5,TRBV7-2,TGTGCCAGCAGGGCGGGACAGGGGACGGAGACCCAGTACTTC,CASRAGQGTETQYF
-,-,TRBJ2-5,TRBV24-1,TGTGCCACCGGGGGATCAGGGGACGTAAAGACCCAGTACTTC,CATGGSGDVKTQYF
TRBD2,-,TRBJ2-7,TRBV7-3,TGTGCCAGCAGCCAACTCAGGCGACTAGCGGGGTACGAGCAGTACTTC,CASSQLRRLAGYEQYF
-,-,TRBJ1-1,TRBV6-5,TGTGCCAGCAGTTACTCGGGGGGGCCTGGAGTCACTGAAGCTTTCTTT,CASSYSGGPGVTEAFF